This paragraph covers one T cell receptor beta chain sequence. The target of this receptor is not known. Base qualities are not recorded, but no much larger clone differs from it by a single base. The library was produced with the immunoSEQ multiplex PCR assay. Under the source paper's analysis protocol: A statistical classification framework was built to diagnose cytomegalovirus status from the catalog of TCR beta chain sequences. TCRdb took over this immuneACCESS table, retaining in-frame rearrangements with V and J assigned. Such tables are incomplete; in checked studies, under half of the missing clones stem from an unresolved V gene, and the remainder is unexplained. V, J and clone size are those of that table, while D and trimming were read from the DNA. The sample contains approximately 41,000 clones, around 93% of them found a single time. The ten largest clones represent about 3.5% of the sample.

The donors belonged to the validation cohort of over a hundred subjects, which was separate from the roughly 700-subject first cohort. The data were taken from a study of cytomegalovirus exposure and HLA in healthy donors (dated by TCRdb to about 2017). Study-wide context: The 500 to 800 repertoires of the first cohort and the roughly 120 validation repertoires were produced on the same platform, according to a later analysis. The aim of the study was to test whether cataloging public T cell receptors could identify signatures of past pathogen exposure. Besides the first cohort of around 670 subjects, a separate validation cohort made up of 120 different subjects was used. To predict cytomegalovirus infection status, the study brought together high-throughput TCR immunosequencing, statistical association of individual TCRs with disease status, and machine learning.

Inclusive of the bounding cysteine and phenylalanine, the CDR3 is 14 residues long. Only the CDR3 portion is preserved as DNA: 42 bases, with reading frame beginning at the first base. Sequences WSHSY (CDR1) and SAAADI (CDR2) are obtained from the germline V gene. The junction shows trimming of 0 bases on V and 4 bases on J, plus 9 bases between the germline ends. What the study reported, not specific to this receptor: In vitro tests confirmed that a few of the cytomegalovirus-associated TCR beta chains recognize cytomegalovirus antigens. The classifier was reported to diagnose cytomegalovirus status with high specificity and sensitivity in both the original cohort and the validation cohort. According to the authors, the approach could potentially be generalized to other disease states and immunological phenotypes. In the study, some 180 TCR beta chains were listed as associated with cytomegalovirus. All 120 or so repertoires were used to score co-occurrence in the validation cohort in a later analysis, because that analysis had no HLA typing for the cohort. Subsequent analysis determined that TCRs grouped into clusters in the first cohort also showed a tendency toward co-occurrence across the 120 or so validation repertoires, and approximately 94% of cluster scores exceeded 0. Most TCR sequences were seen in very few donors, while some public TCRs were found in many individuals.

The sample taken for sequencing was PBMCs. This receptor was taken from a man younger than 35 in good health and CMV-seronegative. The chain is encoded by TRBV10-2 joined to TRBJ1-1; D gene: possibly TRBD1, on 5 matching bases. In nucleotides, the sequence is TGCGCCAGCAGTGAGTCGCCGGGGGGCACTGAAGCTTTCTTT. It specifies CASSESPGGTEAFF.